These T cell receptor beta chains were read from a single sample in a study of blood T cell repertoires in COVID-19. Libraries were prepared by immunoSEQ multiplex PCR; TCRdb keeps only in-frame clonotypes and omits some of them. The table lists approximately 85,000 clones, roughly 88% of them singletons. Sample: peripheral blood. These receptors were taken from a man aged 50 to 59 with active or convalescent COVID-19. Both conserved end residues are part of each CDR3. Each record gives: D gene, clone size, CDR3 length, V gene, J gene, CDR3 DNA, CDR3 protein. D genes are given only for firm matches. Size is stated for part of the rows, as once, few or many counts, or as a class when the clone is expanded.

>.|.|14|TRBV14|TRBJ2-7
TGTGCCAGCAGACGACAGGCCGGCTCCTACGAGCAGTACTTC
CASRRQAGSYEQYF
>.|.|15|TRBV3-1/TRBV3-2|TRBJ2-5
TGTGCCAGCAGCCAAGTTAGGGGGGGGCAAGAGACCCAGTACTTC
CASSQVRGGQETQYF
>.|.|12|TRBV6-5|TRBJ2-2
TGTGCCAGCAGATCGCCGGGCGGGGAGCTGTTTTTT
CASRSPGGELFF
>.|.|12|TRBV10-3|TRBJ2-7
TGTGCCATCAGTGAATCCGGGGGTACGAACTACTTC
CAISESGGTNYF
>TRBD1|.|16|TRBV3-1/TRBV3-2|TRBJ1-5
TGTGCCAGCAGCCAGGGTGACAGGGGCCGCAATCAGCCCCAGCATTTT
CASSQGDRGRNQPQHF
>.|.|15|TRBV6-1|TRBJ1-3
TGTGCCAGCAGTGAAGACTTGCAGGGTGGAAACACCATATATTTT
CASSEDLQGGNTIYF
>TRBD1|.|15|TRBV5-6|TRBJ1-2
TGTGCCAGCAGACCATCCGGGACAGGGAACTATGGCTACACCTTC
CASRPSGTGNYGYTF
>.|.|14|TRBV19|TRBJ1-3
TGTGCCAGTAGCCTAGGAAGCTCTGGAAACACCATATATTTT
CASSLGSSGNTIYF
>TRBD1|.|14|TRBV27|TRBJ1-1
TGTGCCAGCAGTTTGCAGGGGGCAAGGACTGAAGCTTTCTTT
CASSLQGARTEAFF
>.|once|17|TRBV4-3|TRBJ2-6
TGCGCCAGCAGCCAAGAACTGCAAACCTCTGGGGCCAACGTCCTGACTTTC
CASSQELQTSGANVLTF
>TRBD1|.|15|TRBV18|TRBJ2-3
TGTGCCAGCTCACCCCGGGACAGTACTTTGGATACGCAGTATTTT
CASSPRDSTLDTQYF
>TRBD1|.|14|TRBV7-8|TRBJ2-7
TGTGCCAGCAGCCGCGACAGGGTTCGGTACGAGCAGTACTTC
CASSRDRVRYEQYF
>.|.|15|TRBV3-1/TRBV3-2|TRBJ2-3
TGTGCCAGCAGCCCAGGGGCCCTATCCGGTGATACGCAGTATTTT
CASSPGALSGDTQYF
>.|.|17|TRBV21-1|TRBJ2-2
TGTGCCAGCAGCCGATATCCGGGACAGGGGGTCACCGGGGAGCTGTTTTTT
CASSRYPGQGVTGELFF
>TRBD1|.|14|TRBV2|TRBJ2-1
TGTGCCAGCAGGTGGGACAGGGAATACAATGAGCAGTTCTTC
CASRWDREYNEQFF
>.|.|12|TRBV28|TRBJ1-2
TGTGCCAGCCGGACAGCTCCATATGGCTACACCTTC
CASRTAPYGYTF
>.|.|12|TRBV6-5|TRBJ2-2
TGTGCCAGCAGTTCCCTATCCGGGGAGCTGTTTTTT
CASSSLSGELFF
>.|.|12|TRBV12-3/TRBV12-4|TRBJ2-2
TGTGCCAGCAGCAGGGGCACCGGGGAGCTGTTTTTT
CASSRGTGELFF
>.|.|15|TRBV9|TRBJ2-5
TGTGCCAGCAGCGTAGGCTCAGGGATTCAAGAGACCCAGTACTTC
CASSVGSGIQETQYF
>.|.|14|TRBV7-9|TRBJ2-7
TGTGCCAGCAGCTTAGTCGGAGAGTCCTACGAGCAGTACTTC
CASSLVGESYEQYF
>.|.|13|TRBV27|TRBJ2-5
TGTGCCAGCAGTTTAAGGCGGTTTGAGACCCAGTACTTC
CASSLRRFETQYF
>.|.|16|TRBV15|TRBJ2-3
TGTGCCACCAGCAGAGATCTGAGACTAAGCACAGATACGCAGTATTTT
CATSRDLRLSTDTQYF
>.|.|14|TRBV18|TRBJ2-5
TGTGCCAGCTCACCCCCAGCAGGGGACGAGACCCAGTACTTC
CASSPPAGDETQYF
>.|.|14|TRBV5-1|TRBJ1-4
TGCGCCAGCAGCTTGGCCGGGGAGAACGAAAAACTGTTTTTT
CASSLAGENEKLFF
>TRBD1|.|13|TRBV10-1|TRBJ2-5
TGCGCCACGCAGGACAGGGTCGAAGAGACCCAGTACTTC
CATQDRVEETQYF
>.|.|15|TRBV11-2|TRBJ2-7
TGTGCCAGCAGCTTTATACAGGGCGGTATCTACGAGCAGTACTTC
CASSFIQGGIYEQYF
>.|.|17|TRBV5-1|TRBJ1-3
TGCGCCAGTTCGGATGGCCAATTTCGGGACTCTGGAAACACCATATATTTT
CASSDGQFRDSGNTIYF
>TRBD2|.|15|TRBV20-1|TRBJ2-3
TGCAGTGCTAGTACGCGGGGGGCTTCGGGAGATACGCAGTATTTT
CSASTRGASGDTQYF
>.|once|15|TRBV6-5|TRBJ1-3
TGTGCCAGCAGTTGGAGGGGGGGAGCTGGAAACACCATATATTTT
CASSWRGGAGNTIYF
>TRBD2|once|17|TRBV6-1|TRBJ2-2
TGTGCCAGCAGTGAAGCGGGGGGTAGCGGGGCCGTCGGGGAGCTGTTTTTT
CASSEAGGSGAVGELFF
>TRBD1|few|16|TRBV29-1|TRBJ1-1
TGCAGCGTTGAGGATACAGGGGGACCTTTAGGCACTGAAGCTTTCTTT
CSVEDTGGPLGTEAFF
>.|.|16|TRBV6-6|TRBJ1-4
TGTGCCAGCAGTTACTCGATCGGGGATGGTAATGAAAAACTGTTTTTT
CASSYSIGDGNEKLFF
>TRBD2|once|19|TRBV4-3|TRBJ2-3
TGCGCCAGCAGCCAAAAACTAGCGGGGGGGCCTAGCAGTGCAGGTACGCAGTATTTT
CASSQKLAGGPSSAGTQYF
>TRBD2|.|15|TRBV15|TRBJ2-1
TGTGCCACCAGCAGAGCTGGCGGGAGAGGCAATGAGCAGTTCTTC
CATSRAGGRGNEQFF
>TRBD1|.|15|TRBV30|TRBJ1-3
TGTGCCTGGAGTGTCGGACAGGGGCCTGGAAACACCATATATTTT
CAWSVGQGPGNTIYF
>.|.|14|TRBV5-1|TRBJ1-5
TGCGCCACCAGACAGGACATTAGCAATCAGCCCCAGCATTTT
CATRQDISNQPQHF
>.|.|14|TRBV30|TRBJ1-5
TGTGCCTGGAGTGTACAGGGTTTGGTGCAGCCCCAGCATTTT
CAWSVQGLVQPQHF
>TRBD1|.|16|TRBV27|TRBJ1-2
TGTGCCAGCAGTTCCATCGGGACAGGGGCGACCTATGGCTACACCTTC
CASSSIGTGATYGYTF
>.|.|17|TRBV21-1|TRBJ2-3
TGTGCCAGCAGCAAAACCGAGACTAGCGGGGTAACAGATACGCAGTATTTT
CASSKTETSGVTDTQYF
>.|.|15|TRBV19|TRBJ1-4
TGTGCCAGTAGCAGCCCCGGGGCAACAGGGGAAAAACTGTTTTTT
CASSSPGATGEKLFF
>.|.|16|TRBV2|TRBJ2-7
TGTGCCAGCAGTGAGATTGTGGCGGGATCAGGCTCCGAGCAGTACTTC
CASSEIVAGSGSEQYF
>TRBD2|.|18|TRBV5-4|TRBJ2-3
TGTGCCAGCAGCTTGAAGGGTACCAGCGGGGGGGTGTCAGATACGCAGTATTTT
CASSLKGTSGGVSDTQYF
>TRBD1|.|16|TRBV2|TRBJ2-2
TGTGCCAGCAGTGAACACAGGGGCGCAGATACCGGGGAGCTGTTTTTT
CASSEHRGADTGELFF
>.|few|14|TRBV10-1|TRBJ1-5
TGCGCCAGCAGTGAGTCCGGGGATATTCAGCCCCAGCATTTT
CASSESGDIQPQHF
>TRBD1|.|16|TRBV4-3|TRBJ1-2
TGCGCCAGCAGCCAAGAAACAGGGGCTAGGATCTATGGCTACACCTTC
CASSQETGARIYGYTF
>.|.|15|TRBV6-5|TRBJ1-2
TGTGCCAGCAGTTACTTTCTTGGGGCTGGCAATGGCTACACCTTC
CASSYFLGAGNGYTF
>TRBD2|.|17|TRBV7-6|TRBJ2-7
TGTGCCAGCAGCTCTTTCGATACTGGGACTAGTCCCTACGAGCAGTACTTC
CASSSFDTGTSPYEQYF
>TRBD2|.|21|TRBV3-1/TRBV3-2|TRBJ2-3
TGTGCCAGCAGCCAAGAACAACTAGGAGGAGCGGGAGCTGTTGCGTCAGATACGCAGTATTTT
CASSQEQLGGAGAVASDTQYF
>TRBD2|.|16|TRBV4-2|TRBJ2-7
TGTGCCAGCAGCCGAGCCGTTAGCGGGGGGGCCTACGAGCAGTACTTC
CASSRAVSGGAYEQYF
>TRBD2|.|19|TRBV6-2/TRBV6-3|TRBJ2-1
TGTGCCAGCAGTTACTCAGGGACTAGCGGGGGGGGTTCCTACAATGAGCAGTTCTTC
CASSYSGTSGGGSYNEQFF
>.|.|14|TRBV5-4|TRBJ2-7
TGTGCCAGCAGCTTGTCGACAGGCACCTACGAGCAGTACTTC
CASSLSTGTYEQYF
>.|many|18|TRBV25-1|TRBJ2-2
TGTGCCAGCAGTCCCCGGGACACGGTAATCGCGAACACCGGGGAGCTGTTTTTT
CASSPRDTVIANTGELFF
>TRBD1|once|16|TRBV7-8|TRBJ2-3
TGTGCCAGCAGCTTAGCGACAGGGGCCTCCACAGATACGCAGTATTTT
CASSLATGASTDTQYF
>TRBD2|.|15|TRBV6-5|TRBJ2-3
TGTGCCAGCAGTTCCCCTAGCGGCGACACAGATACGCAGTATTTT
CASSSPSGDTDTQYF
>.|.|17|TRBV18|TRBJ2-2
TGTGCCAGCTCACCAAGGCAGGGGACGACCGCCACCGGGGAGCTGTTTTTT
CASSPRQGTTATGELFF
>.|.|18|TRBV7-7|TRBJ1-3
TGTGCCAGCAGTCACGGCGTGATCGGGGAGCCTTTGGGAAACACCATATATTTT
CASSHGVIGEPLGNTIYF
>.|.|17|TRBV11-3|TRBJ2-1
TGTGCCAGCAGCTTAACCACCCGGGCGGGCCCCTACAATGAGCAGTTCTTC
CASSLTTRAGPYNEQFF
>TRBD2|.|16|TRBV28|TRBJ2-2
TGTGTCCCGGGACTAGCGGGAGGGCCGAGGACCGGGGAGCTGTTTTTT
CVPGLAGGPRTGELFF
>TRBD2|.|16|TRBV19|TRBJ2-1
TGTGCCAGTAGTATTAGCGGGGGGTTCCAGTACAATGAGCAGTTCTTC
CASSISGGFQYNEQFF
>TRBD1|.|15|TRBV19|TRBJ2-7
TGTGCCAGTAGTGCCGACCGGGACAGGGGCTACGAGCAGTACTTC
CASSADRDRGYEQYF